A single sample is the source of the 7 T cell receptor beta chains below, sequenced in a study of CD8+CD57+ T cells in acquired aplastic anemia. CDR3 and TCR beta VDJ profiling relied on genomic DNA as the template. Via MiXCR, TCRdb re-called the reads, giving one row per CDR3 protein. Among about 140,000 distinct CDR3 sequences listed, 41% were seen once. Input material: sorted CD4+, CD8+, or CD8+CD57+ T cells (not recorded which) from PBMCs. The source of these receptors is a human donor in good health, serving as a control.

This clonotype was seen repeatedly, ten times or more. The junction does not match germline at one end; this may be a read error. The chain is built from TRBV20-1 and TRBJ2-5; D unresolved. The V gene's germline CDR1 is DFQATT and CDR2 SNEGSKA (reference sequence). CDR3 length: 12 amino acids. The CDR3 sequence is CSAGDIQETQYF. DNA for the CDR3: TGCAGTGCTGGAGACATTCAAGAGACCCAGTACTTC.

This clonotype was seen at least ten times. This chain uses TRBV28 with TRBJ1-2, with TRBD1 identical over 7 bases. Trimming removed 10 bases from V and 6 bases from J; junction bases left unmatched: 14. CDR1 is MDHEN, CDR2 SYDVKM, per germline. The CDR3 contains 14 residues. CDR3 sequence (DNA): TGTGCCATCAACGCCTTAGGGGGCGCCCATGGCTACACCTTC. This sequence encodes CAINALGGAHGYTF.

This clonotype was recorded at least ten times. The chain has TRBV6-1 and TRBJ2-7; 13 bases match TRBD2. Germline V lookup: CDR1 MNHNS, CDR2 SASEGT. The CDR3 runs to 18 residues. With V trimmed by 5 bases and J by 2 bases, 12 bases remained unmatched. The CDR3 nucleotides read TGTGCCAGCAGTAGAGGAGGACTAGCGGGGGCCTATGCCTACGAGCAGTACTTC. This codes for CASSRGGLAGAYAYEQYF.

This clonotype has just a few counts. This may arise from a read error, as a much more abundant clone is one base away. V and J are TRBV5-8 and TRBJ2-7; 12 positions agree with TRBD1. The CDR3 contains 15 residues. From germline, CDR1 is SGHTS and CDR2 YDEGEE. CDR3 sequence (DNA): TGTACCAGCAGCCGAACCGGGACAGGGGGCCACGAGCAGTACTTC. The encoded protein is CTSSRTGTGGHEQYF.

This clonotype has at least ten counts. The rearrangement uses TRBV7-8 and TRBJ1-5, with a weak D call TRBD1 (5 bases). Trimming took off 1 base at V and 4 bases at J, with 14 bases between the two ends. Germline CDR1 reads SGHVS; CDR2 reads FQNEAQ. The CDR3 sequence is 16 residues long. CDR3 coding DNA: TGTGCCAGCAGCTTAGGCAACAGGAACGTGAATCAGCCCCAGCATTTT. It yields the protein CASSLGNRNVNQPQHF.

There are a few counts of this clonotype. V is TRBV13 and J is TRBJ1-4, with 8 bases lining up with TRBD1. Germline CDR1 PRHDT, CDR2 FYEKMQ (reference sequence). V was clipped by 4 bases and J by 5 bases; unmatched bases: 12. CDR3 length: 17 amino acids. CDR3 loop: CASSYSLGTGQNEKLFF. CDR3 nucleotide sequence: TGTGCCAGCAGCTATAGCCTAGGGACAGGACAAAATGAAAAACTGTTTTTT. The complete variable domain, with remaining parts taken from reference TRBV13 and TRBJ1-4, reads AAGVIQSPRHLIKEKRETATLKCYPIPRHDTVYWYQQGPGQDPQFLISFYEKMQSDKGSIPDRFSAQQFSDYHSELNMSSLELGDSALYFCASSYSLGTGQNEKLFFGSGTQLSVL.

The chain employs TRBV4-1 and TRBJ2-5; D not certain. The CDR3 has 14 residues. Per the germline V gene, CDR1 is MGHRA and CDR2 is YSYEKL. The V gene lost 0 bases and the J gene lost 6 bases, with 11 bases spanning the gap. CDR3 in DNA: TGCGCCAGCAGCCAAGAGTCCCAGGTCCAGACCCAGTACTTC. Translating gives CASSQESQVQTQYF.